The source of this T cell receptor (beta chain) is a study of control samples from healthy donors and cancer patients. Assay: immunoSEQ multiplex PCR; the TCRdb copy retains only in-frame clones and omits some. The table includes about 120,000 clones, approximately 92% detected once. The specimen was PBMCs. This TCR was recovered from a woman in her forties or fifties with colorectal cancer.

Written as DNA, the CDR3 is TGTGCCAGCAGCTTGCGGGGAAAAGAGACCCAGTACTTC. It is translated as CASSLRGKETQYF. The chain combines TRBV5-4 with TRBJ2-5; D perhaps matches TRBD2 (5 bases). The germline V and J ends were trimmed by 1 base and 3 bases, with 7 bases remaining between them. Per the germline V gene, CDR1 is SGHNT and CDR2 is YYREEE (reference sequence). This CDR3 has 13 residues.